The clone carrying this TCR beta chain was recorded a few times. The antigen is unknown. Isolated RNA was reverse transcribed in full, so expressed TCRB transcripts were sequenced. The read count averaged around 3.6 million across naive, central memory and regulatory T cell samples. Only in-frame clones appear in the TCRdb table, and some are missing; sequencing was by immunoSEQ multiplex PCR. The sample holds around 110,000 clones; about a sixth are singletons and the top ten take around 2.5%. The data derive from a study of beta chain features in type 1 diabetes. Study-wide results and caveats: Insertion counts at VDJ junctions were lower in type 1 diabetes patients, who also showed more deletions there. Moderate but significant shortening of TCRB CDR3s was recorded in all four CD4+ subsets from Type 1 diabetes patients. These data did not resolve whether HLA type affects TCRB rearrangement.

Over 95% purity was reached by all sorted populations. The V and J ends lost 4 bases and 7 bases, in that order; junction bases with no gene match: 7. The CDR3 length is 15 residues. Germline loops: CDR1 SGDLS, CDR2 YYNGEE. The chain carries TRBV9 and TRBJ2-2; 10 bases line up with TRBD1. Sequenced material: central memory CD4+ T cells from blood. This sequence was found in a man between 25 and 39 years old with type 1 diabetes. CDR3 in amino acids: CASSPDRGRSGELFF. The CDR3, as DNA: TGTGCCAGCAGCCCTGACAGGGGGCGTAGCGGGGAGCTGTTTTTT.